Listed below are T cell receptor beta chains from one sample, sequenced in a study of early T cells in non-severe SARS-CoV-2 infection. One entry per CDR3 protein, called by TCRdb with MiXCR from the 5' RACE reads. Of roughly 29,000 distinct CDR3 sequences listed, 4.5% are singletons. Material for sequencing was whole blood. The receptors were gathered from an adult who was a healthcare worker with PCR-confirmed SARS-CoV-2 infection or an uninfected control (not recorded which). CDR3s include the opening cysteine and the closing phenylalanine or tryptophan. D genes are given only for firm matches. Only some rows state a clone size, as once, few, many or a class for expanded clones.

j_call d_call cdr3_length v_call clone_size cdr3_aa cdr3_nt
TRBJ1-2 . 14 TRBV30 many CAWRPKGDPYGYTF TGTGCCTGGAGACCGAAGGGGGATCCCTATGGCTACACCTTC
TRBJ2-1 . 12 TRBV19 many CASSIPYYEQFF TGTGCCAGTAGTATCCCCTACTATGAGCAGTTCTTC
TRBJ1-5 . 21 TRBV6-2/TRBV6-3 many CASSLRWDAWTVQVGNQPQHF TGTGCCAGCAGTTTGCGCTGGGACGCCTGGACGGTCCAGGTTGGCAATCAGCCCCAGCATTTT
TRBJ2-7 TRBD2 15 TRBV7-2 many CASSLVASGSYEQYF TGTGCCAGCAGCTTAGTGGCTAGCGGGTCCTACGAGCAGTACTTC
TRBJ2-3 . 15 TRBV29-1 many CSGAGGGGGTDTQYF TGCAGCGGTGCAGGCGGAGGAGGCGGCACAGATACGCAGTATTTT
TRBJ2-2 TRBD2 18 TRBV12-3/TRBV12-4 many CASSFPLLLAGVSGELFF TGTGCCAGCAGTTTCCCCCTCCTACTAGCGGGAGTGAGCGGGGAGCTGTTTTTT
TRBJ2-1 . 11 TRBV10-3 . CASTSSNEQIF TGTGCCAGCACTAGCTCCAATGAGCAGATCTTC
TRBJ1-1 . 14 TRBV29-1 . CSVEAGRVGTEAFF TGCAGCGTTGAAGCGGGCAGGGTAGGAACTGAAGCTTTCTTT
TRBJ2-7 TRBD2 14 TRBV5-6 . CASSTGTRTFEQYF TGTGCCAGCAGTACCGGGACTAGGACGTTCGAGCAGTACTTC
TRBJ1-3 . 14 TRBV18 many CASSPATSRNTIYF TGTGCCAGCTCACCCGCGACCTCCCGAAACACCATATATTTT
TRBJ2-5 TRBD2 15 TRBV29-1 many CSVEGASGTKETQYF TGCAGCGTCGAAGGGGCTAGCGGAACTAAAGAGACCCAGTACTTC
TRBJ2-7 . 13 TRBV11-2 few CASSLARAYEQYF TGTGCCAGCAGCTTAGCCAGGGCCTACGAGCAGTACTTC
TRBJ2-3 . 14 TRBV5-1 many CASSFRQNTDTQYF TGCGCCAGCAGCTTCAGGCAGAACACAGATACGCAGTATTTT
TRBJ2-1 . 14 TRBV6-2/TRBV6-3 medium-sized CASSYSEAVHEQFF TGTGCCAGCAGTTACTCCGAAGCGGTCCATGAGCAGTTCTTC
TRBJ2-4 TRBD1 17 TRBV19 many CASSGPYYRGAKNIQYF TGTGCCAGTAGTGGACCCTATTACAGGGGGGCCAAAAACATTCAGTACTTC
TRBJ2-3 . 15 TRBV7-8 . CASSLEGAGTDTQYF TGTGCCAGCAGCTTAGAAGGTGCCGGAACTGATACGCAGTATTTT
TRBJ2-1 . 15 TRBV5-1 few CASSFDRIPSNEQFF TGCGCCAGCAGTTTCGACAGGATCCCCTCCAATGAGCAGTTCTTC